This T cell receptor (beta chain) was identified during a study of blood T cell repertoires in COVID-19. Study-level information: From T cells, B-cell-depleted T cells, or PBMCs came the material, which was cDNA or gDNA.

Generated by immunoSEQ multiplex PCR, the TCRdb table keeps only in-frame clones and is missing some. There are 200,000 to 250,000 clones in the sample; around 90% occur only once, and about 4% lies in the top ten. Clinical histories supplied by participants themselves formed the basis of cohort assignment. Exposed enrollees had met someone with a PCR-confirmed or clinician-diagnosed COVID-19 case at some point within the 2 weeks before study entry. There are 14 residues in the CDR3. Germline V gene lookup returns CDR1 LNHNV and CDR2 YYDKDF (reference sequence). V lost 7 bases and J 0 bases, leaving 10 bases between the germline ends.

Input material: PBMCs or T cells enriched from blood (not recorded which). The rearrangement links TRBV15 to TRBJ1-5; D unclear. The sequence derives from a woman between 25 and 40 years old who had been exposed to COVID-19. Here the CDR3 reads CATMEENSNQPQHF. Written as DNA, the CDR3 is TGTGCCACCATGGAGGAAAATAGCAATCAGCCCCAGCATTTT.